In its sample, the clone carrying this T cell receptor beta chain was seen a few times. What it recognizes is unknown. The treatment is: oral pan-JAK inhibitor, 5-10 mg twice daily. After isolation, RNA underwent reverse transcription to generate cDNA as the sequencing template. Sequencing was performed with immunoSEQ multiplex PCR; in TCRdb, only in-frame clones are kept and a portion is missing. The sample consists of approximately 200,000 clones, around 43% of them appearing once. The data stem from a study of CD8+ T cells in alopecia areata. About the study: At a dose of 5 to 10 mg twice daily, oral tofacitinib was given to treated patients. Percent affected scalp area, the SALT score, rated treated patients' severity.

CDR1 and CDR2 (germline): SGHRS, YFSETQ. The V and J ends lost 4 bases and 4 bases respectively, with 10 bases between them. There are 13 residues in the CDR3. Regarding the study as a whole: Elevated clonality characterized lesional scalp relative to normal scalp, particularly in alopecia totalis/universalis. Scalp samples also contribute reads from the resident alphabeta T cells found in normal skin.

This sequence originates from a human donor with alopecia areata. This chain joins TRBV5-1 and TRBJ2-3, with D hard to call. The input for sequencing was CD4+ T cells sorted from blood, taken around week 37, from a patient treated with tofacitinib. CDR3 in DNA: TGCGCCAGCAGCGTACCAGTGCCAGATACGCAGTATTTT. This gives the protein CASSVPVPDTQYF.